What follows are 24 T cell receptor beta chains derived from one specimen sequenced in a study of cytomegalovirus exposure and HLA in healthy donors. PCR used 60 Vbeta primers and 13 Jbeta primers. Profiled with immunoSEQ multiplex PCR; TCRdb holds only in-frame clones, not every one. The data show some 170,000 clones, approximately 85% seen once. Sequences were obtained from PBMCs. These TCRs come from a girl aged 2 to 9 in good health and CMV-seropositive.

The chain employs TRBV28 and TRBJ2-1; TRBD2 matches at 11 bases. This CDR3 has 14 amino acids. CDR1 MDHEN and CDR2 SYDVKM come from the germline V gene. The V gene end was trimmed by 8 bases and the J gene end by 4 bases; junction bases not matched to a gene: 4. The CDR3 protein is CASVTSGIYNEQFF. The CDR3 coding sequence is TGTGCCAGCGTGACTAGCGGGATTTACAATGAGCAGTTCTTC.

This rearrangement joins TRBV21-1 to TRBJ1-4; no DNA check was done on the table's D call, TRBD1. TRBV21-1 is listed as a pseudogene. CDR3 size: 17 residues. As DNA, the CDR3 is TGTGCCAGCAGCCTTCGACAGAACTCCGCAACTAATGAAAAACTGTTTTTT. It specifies CASSLRQNSATNEKLFF.

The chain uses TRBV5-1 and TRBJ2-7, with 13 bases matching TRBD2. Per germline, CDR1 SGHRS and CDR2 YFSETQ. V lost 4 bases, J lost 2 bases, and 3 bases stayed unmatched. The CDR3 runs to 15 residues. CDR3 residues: CASSRGTSGTYEQYF. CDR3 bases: TGCGCCAGCAGCAGAGGGACTAGCGGGACCTACGAGCAGTACTTC.

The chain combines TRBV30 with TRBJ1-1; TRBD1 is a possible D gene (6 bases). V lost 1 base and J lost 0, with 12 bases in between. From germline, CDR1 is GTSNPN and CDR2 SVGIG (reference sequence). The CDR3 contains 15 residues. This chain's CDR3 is CAWSAWGGLNTEAFF. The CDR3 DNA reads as TGTGCCTGGAGTGCCTGGGGGGGGCTGAACACTGAAGCTTTCTTT.

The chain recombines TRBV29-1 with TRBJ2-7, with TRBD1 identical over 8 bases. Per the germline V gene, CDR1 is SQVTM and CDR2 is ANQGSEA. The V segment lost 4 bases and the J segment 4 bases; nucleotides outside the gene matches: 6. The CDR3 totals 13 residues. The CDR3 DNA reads TGCAGCGTTGTAATACAGGGGGGTTACGAGCAGTACTTC. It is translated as CSVVIQGGYEQYF.

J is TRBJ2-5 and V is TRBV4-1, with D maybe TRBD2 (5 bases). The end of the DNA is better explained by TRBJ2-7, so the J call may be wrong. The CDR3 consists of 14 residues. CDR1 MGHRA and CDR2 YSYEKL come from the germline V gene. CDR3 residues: CASSQGVSGYEQYF. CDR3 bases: TGCGCCAGCAGCCAAGGAGTAAGCGGCTACGAGCAGTACTTC.

The CDR3 is CASSRGQGLYNEQFF. The CDR3 coding sequence is TGTGCCAGCAGCCGAGGACAGGGATTATACAATGAGCAGTTCTTC. This chain links TRBV11-3 with TRBJ2-1, with TRBD1 matching over 8 bases. This CDR3 comprises 15 residues. Germline V lookup: CDR1 SGHNT, CDR2 YENEEA. The trim removed 5 bases at V and 4 bases at J, leaving 7 bases unmatched.

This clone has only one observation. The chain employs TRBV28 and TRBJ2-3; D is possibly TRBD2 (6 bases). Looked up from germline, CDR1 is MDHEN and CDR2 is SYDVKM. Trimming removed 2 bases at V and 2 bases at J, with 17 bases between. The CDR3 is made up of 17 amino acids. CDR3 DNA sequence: TGTGCCAGCAGTTTAGTAGTTGGGGGAGGTTCCACAGATACGCAGTATTTT. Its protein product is CASSLVVGGGSTDTQYF.

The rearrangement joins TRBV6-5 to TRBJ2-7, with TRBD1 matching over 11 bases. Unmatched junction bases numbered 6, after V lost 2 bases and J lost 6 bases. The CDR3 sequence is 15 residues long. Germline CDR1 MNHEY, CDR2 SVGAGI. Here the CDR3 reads CASSYIMGQGGEQYF. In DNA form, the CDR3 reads TGTGCCAGCAGTTACATTATGGGACAGGGGGGCGAGCAGTACTTC.

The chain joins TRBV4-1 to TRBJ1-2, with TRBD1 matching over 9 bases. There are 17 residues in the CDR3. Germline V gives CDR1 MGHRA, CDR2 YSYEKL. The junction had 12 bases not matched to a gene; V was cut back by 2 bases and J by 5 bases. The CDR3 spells CASSQRPGQGPKYGYTF. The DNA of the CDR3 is TGCGCCAGCAGCCAAAGACCGGGACAGGGACCGAAGTATGGCTACACCTTC.

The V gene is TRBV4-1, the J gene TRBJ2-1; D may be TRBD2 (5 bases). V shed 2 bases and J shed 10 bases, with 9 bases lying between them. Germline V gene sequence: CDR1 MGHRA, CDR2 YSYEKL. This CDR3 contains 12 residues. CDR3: CASSQNPGEQFF. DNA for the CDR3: TGCGCCAGCAGCCAAAACCCGGGAGAGCAGTTCTTC.

CDR3 nucleotide sequence: TGTGCCAGCAGGGAGGACGGAAAAACCTACGAGCAGTACTTC. As protein: CASREDGKTYEQYF. The chain carries TRBV6-1 and TRBJ2-7; D possibly corresponds to TRBD2 (5 bases). The CDR3 extends over 14 amino acids. Germline V lookup: CDR1 MNHNS, CDR2 SASEGT. Trimming removed 6 bases from V and 2 bases from J, with 14 bases in between.

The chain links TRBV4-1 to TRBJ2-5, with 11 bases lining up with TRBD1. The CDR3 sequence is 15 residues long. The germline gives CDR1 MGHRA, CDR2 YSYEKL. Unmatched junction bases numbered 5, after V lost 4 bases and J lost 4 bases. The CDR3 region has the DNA TGCGCCAGCAGCCCCGGGACAGGGGGAGGAGAGACCCAGTACTTC. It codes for CASSPGTGGGETQYF.

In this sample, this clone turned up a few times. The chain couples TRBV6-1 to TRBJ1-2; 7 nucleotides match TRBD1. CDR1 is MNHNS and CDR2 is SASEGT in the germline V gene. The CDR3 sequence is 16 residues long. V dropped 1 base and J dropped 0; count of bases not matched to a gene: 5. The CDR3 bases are TGTGCCAGCAGTGAAGGGAGGGACAGACCTAACTATGGCTACACCTTC. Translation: CASSEGRDRPNYGYTF.

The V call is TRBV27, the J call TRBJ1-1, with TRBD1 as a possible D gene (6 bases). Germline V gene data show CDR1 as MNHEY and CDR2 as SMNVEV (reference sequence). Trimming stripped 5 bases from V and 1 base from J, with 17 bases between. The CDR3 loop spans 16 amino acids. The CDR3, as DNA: TGTGCCAGCAGTCCCTGGGGGGGCTTGGGGAACACTGAAGCTTTCTTT. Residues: CASSPWGGLGNTEAFF.

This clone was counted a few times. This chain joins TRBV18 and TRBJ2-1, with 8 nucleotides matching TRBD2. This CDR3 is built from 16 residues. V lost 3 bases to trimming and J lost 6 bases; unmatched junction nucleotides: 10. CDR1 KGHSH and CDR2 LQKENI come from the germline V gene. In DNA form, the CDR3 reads TGTGCCAGCTCACCGCCGGGACTAGAGTTTATCAATGAGCAGTTCTTC. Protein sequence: CASSPPGLEFINEQFF.

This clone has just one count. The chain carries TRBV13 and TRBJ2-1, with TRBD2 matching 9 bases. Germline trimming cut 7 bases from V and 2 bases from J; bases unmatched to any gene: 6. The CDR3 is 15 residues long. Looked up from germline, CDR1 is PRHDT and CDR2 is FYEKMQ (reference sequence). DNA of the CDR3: TGTGCCAGCATCTATAGCGGGGGTACCTACAATGAGCAGTTCTTC. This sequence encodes CASIYSGGTYNEQFF.

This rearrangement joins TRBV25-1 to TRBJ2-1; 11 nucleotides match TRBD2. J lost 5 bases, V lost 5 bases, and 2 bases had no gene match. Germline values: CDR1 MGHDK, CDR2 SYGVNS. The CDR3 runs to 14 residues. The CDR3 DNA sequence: TGTGCCAGCAGTTGGGGACTAGCGGACAATGAGCAGTTCTTC. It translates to CASSWGLADNEQFF.

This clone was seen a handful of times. CDR3: CAFGGWDEQYF. CDR3 nucleotides: TGTGCCTTCGGAGGTTGGGACGAGCAGTACTTC. The chain has TRBV6-6 and TRBJ2-7; possible D gene TRBD2, 5 bases. With 11 bases removed from V and 5 bases from J, the gap between germline ends came to 13 bases. Germline-derived CDR1 and CDR2 are MNHNY and SVGAGI (reference sequence). There are 11 residues in the CDR3.

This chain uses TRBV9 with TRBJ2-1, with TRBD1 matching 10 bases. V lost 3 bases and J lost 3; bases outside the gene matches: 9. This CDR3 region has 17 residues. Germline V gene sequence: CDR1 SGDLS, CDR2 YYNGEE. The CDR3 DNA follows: TGTGCCAGCAGCGCCCCCTCCGGACAGGGGGACTACAATGAGCAGTTCTTC. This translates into CASSAPSGQGDYNEQFF.

CDR3 DNA sequence: TGTGCCAGCAGGAGAGGAGGGTCGGGGGACGGGGTGGGCTATGGCTACACCTTC. It translates to CASRRGGSGDGVGYGYTF. The genes are TRBV5-4 and TRBJ1-2, with D tentatively TRBD1 (5 bases). Germline lookup yields CDR1 SGHNT and CDR2 YYREEE (reference sequence). This CDR3 is 18 amino acids long. Deletions cut 5 bases from V and 4 bases from J, with 27 bases between.

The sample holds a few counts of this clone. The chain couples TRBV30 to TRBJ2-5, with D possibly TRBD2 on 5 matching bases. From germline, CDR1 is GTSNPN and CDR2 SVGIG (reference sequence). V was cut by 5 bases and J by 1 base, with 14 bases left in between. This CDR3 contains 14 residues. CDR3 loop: CAWGGRPGQETQYF. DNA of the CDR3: TGTGCCTGGGGCGGGCGACCCGGCCAAGAGACCCAGTACTTC.

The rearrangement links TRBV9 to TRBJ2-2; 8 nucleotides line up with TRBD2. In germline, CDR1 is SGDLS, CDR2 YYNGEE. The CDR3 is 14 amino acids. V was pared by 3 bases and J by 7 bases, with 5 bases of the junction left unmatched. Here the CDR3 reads CASSGTGGDGELFF. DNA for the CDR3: TGTGCCAGCAGCGGAACGGGAGGGGACGGGGAGCTGTTTTTT.

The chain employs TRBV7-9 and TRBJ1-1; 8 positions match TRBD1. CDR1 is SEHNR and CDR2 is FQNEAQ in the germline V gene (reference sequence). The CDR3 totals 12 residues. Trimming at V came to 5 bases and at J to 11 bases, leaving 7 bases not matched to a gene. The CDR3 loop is CASSALRTGAFF. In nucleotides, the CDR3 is TGTGCCAGCAGCGCCTTGCGGACAGGGGCTTTCTTT.